This passage covers 6 T cell receptor beta chains from one sample sequenced in a study of blood T cell repertoires in COVID-19. Only in-frame clones appear in the TCRdb table, and some are missing; sequencing was by immunoSEQ multiplex PCR. The sample yields hundreds of thousands of clones, 70% to 90% seen once. Sequenced: PBMCs or T cells enriched from blood (not recorded which). The receptors stem from a woman in her 40s who had recovered from COVID-19.

The chain combines TRBV4-2 with TRBJ1-5, with 7 bases lining up with TRBD1. The germline V gene has CDR1 LGHNA and CDR2 YNFKEQ. This CDR3 region has 16 residues. Trimming removed 4 bases from V and 6 bases from J; junction bases left unmatched: 12. The CDR3 DNA reads TGTGCCAGCAGCCCCTTTGCCACAGGGGTAGTTCAGCCCCAGCATTTT. It yields the protein CASSPFATGVVQPQHF.

The rearrangement links TRBV7-3 to TRBJ1-1; D perhaps matches TRBD1 (6 bases). This CDR3 contains 14 residues. Trimming cost V 5 bases and J 0 bases, with 10 bases left between them. Germline CDR1 SGHTA, CDR2 FQGTGA. CDR3 sequence (DNA): TGTGCCAGCAGCACAGGGCAGTTGAACACTGAAGCTTTCTTT. Protein product: CASSTGQLNTEAFF. Complete variable domain (other parts from reference TRBV7-3 and TRBJ1-1): GAGVSQTPSNKVTEKGKYVELRCDPISGHTALYWYRQSLGQGPEFLIYFQGTGAADDSGLPNDRFFAVRPEGSVSTLKIQRTERGDSAVYLCASSTGQLNTEAFFGQGTRLTVV.

The chain is built from TRBV12-3 or TRBV12-4 and TRBJ2-1, with D possibly matching TRBD2 (5 bases). The CDR3 runs to 12 residues. The V end was cut by 6 bases, the J end by 8 bases, with 11 bases between. CDR3 nucleotides: TGTGCCAGCAGCCACTCGCGGGATGAGCAGTTCTTC. Translating gives CASSHSRDEQFF.

This clone was found once. This chain joins TRBV15 and TRBJ1-1; a possible D gene is TRBD1 (6 bases). Germline-derived CDR1 and CDR2 are LNHNV and YYDKDF (reference sequence). This CDR3 comprises 16 residues. The V gene lost 4 bases and the J gene lost 1 base, with 16 bases spanning the gap. Here the CDR3 reads CATSTRRTVSNTEAFF. CDR3 coding DNA: TGTGCCACCAGCACAAGACGGACAGTCTCGAACACTGAAGCTTTCTTT. The complete variable domain, with remaining parts taken from reference TRBV15 and TRBJ1-1, reads DAMVIQNPRYQVTQFGKPVTLSCSQTLNHNVMYWYQQKSSQAPKLLFHYYDKDFNNEADTPDNFQSRRPNTSFCFLDIRSPGLGDTAMYLCATSTRRTVSNTEAFFGQGTRLTVV.

The chain employs TRBV19 and TRBJ1-4; 10 bases match TRBD1. V lost 6 bases, J lost 1 base, and 11 bases stayed unmatched. CDR3 length: 18 amino acids. CDR1 is LNHDA and CDR2 is SQIVND in the germline V gene (reference sequence). In DNA form, the CDR3 reads TGTGCCAGTAGAAGCATGACAGGGGGCTTGATAACTAATGAAAAACTGTTTTTT. This sequence encodes CASRSMTGGLITNEKLFF.

This clone was seen a few times. J is TRBJ1-2 and V is TRBV4-3; D call uncertain. Germline CDR1 is LGHNA and CDR2 is YSLEER. The CDR3 loop spans 13 amino acids. V gave up 0 bases and J gave up 4 bases, with 6 bases separating them. CDR3 amino acids: CASSQDISYGYTF. The CDR3 nucleotides are TGCGCCAGCAGCCAAGATATTAGCTATGGCTACACCTTC.